This paragraph reports one TCR beta chain. Primed by a sample-barcoded 5' primer and a J-beta primer mix, a second PCR proceeded for 7 to 11 cycles. From the 5' RACE reads, TCRdb called clonotypes with MiXCR, one entry per CDR3 protein. Of approximately 800,000 distinct CDR3 sequences listed, around three fifths are singletons. These data are taken from a study of blood T cells in healthy people across ages. The CDR3 covers 16 residues. Trimming took off 5 bases at V and 4 bases at J, with 15 bases between the two ends. Germline V gene sequence: CDR1 MDHEN, CDR2 SYDVKM. Sequenced sample: blood. This chain connects TRBV28 to TRBJ2-6; D may be TRBD2 (6 bases). The source of this sequence is a man aged 40-49 years in good health. CDR3 sequence (DNA): TGTGCCAGCAGTGTAGCGGACTCTCAGGGGGCCAACGTCCTGACTTTC. As protein: CASSVADSQGANVLTF.